These T cell receptor beta chains were read from a single sample in a study of early T cells in non-severe SARS-CoV-2 infection. In TCRdb, the 5' RACE reads were re-called with MiXCR into one record per CDR3 protein. Of roughly 55,000 distinct CDR3 sequences listed, 15% are singletons. This specimen was whole blood, taken at baseline. These receptors originate from an adult who was a healthcare worker with PCR-confirmed SARS-CoV-2 infection or an uninfected control (not recorded which). Each CDR3 is given with its conserved first and last residue. Each record gives: clone size, D gene, V gene, J gene, CDR3 protein, CDR3 DNA. The D gene is left open where the match is weak. Some rows mark clone size as missing; the rest say once, few, many or name a class of expanded clone.

many	TRBD1	TRBV5-1	TRBJ1-1	CASSFTGTGVTEAFF	TGCGCCAGCAGCTTCACCGGGACAGGGGTGACTGAAGCTTTCTTT
.	TRBD2	TRBV14	TRBJ2-3	CASSQRPLAGVTDTQYF	TGTGCCAGCAGCCAACGTCCATTAGCGGGGGTCACAGATACGCAGTATTTT
.	TRBD2	TRBV7-2	TRBJ2-1	CASSPTGTSYGEQFF	TGTGCCAGCAGTCCTACCGGGACTAGCTATGGTGAGCAGTTCTTC
.	TRBD1	TRBV28	TRBJ1-2	CASGRQGTGYTF	TGTGCCAGCGGCAGACAGGGGACCGGCTACACCTTC
.	.	TRBV30	TRBJ1-2	CAWRSGANYGYTF	TGTGCCTGGAGGTCCGGAGCAAACTATGGCTACACCTTC
many	.	TRBV28	TRBJ1-1	CASSLVSGFNAEAFF	TGTGCCAGCAGTTTAGTTTCGGGTTTTAATGCTGAAGCTTTCTTT
many	.	TRBV14	TRBJ2-3	CASSQDSGPSTDTQYF	TGTGCCAGCAGCCAAGATTCGGGGCCTAGCACAGATACGCAGTATTTT
.	TRBD1	TRBV12-3/TRBV12-4	TRBJ2-5	CASSGTAVQETQYF	TGTGCCAGCAGCGGGACAGCGGTTCAAGAGACCCAGTACTTC
few	.	TRBV5-1	TRBJ2-7	CASSVARTVTYEQYF	TGCGCCAGCAGCGTGGCCCGGACAGTAACCTACGAGCAGTACTTC
many	.	TRBV7-9	TRBJ1-1	CASSLDSGLAEAFF	TGTGCCAGCAGCTTAGATTCGGGCCTCGCTGAAGCTTTCTTT
many	TRBD1	TRBV12-3/TRBV12-4	TRBJ2-7	CASSSPGTGTVEQYF	TGTGCCAGCAGTTCTCCAGGGACAGGGACGGTCGAGCAGTACTTC
.	.	TRBV7-9	TRBJ1-1	CASSLRQEPNTEAFF	TGTGCCAGCAGCCTTAGACAGGAACCGAACACTGAAGCTTTCTTT
.	.	TRBV18	TRBJ1-3	CASSLVAPTPSSGNTIYF	TGTGCCAGCTCCCTCGTCGCCCCGACACCGAGCTCTGGAAACACCATATATTTT
.	.	TRBV12-3/TRBV12-4	TRBJ2-3	CASRLTDTQYF	TGTGCCAGCAGACTGACAGATACGCAGTATTTT
few	.	TRBV5-1	TRBJ2-6	CASSFEGSISGANVLTF	TGCGCCAGCAGCTTCGAGGGGAGTATTTCTGGGGCCAACGTCCTGACTTTC
.	.	TRBV28	TRBJ2-1	CASTVTSHEQFF	TGTGCCAGCACCGTGACTAGTCATGAGCAGTTCTTC
.	TRBD1	TRBV5-6	TRBJ2-2	CASSYMRTGANTGELFF	TGTGCCAGCAGCTATATGCGGACAGGGGCGAACACCGGGGAGCTGTTTTTT
.	.	TRBV9	TRBJ2-3	CASSRLVADTQYF	TGTGCCAGCAGCCGGCTAGTCGCAGATACGCAGTATTTT
.	.	TRBV4-1	TRBJ2-2	CASSQDERGATPGSCFF	.
few	.	TRBV11-2	TRBJ2-7	CASSPQGPTPITYEQYF	TGTGCCAGCAGCCCCCAGGGGCCCACACCCATAACCTACGAGCAGTACTTC
many	TRBD1	TRBV20-1	TRBJ1-5	CSASGDRGPRQPQHF	TGCAGTGCTAGTGGGGACAGGGGCCCGCGACAGCCCCAGCATTTT
many	.	TRBV3-1	TRBJ1-5	CASSQTRYSNQPQHF	TGTGCCAGCAGCCAAACGCGTTATAGCAATCAGCCCCAGCATTTT
many	.	TRBV9	TRBJ2-1	CASSVAGGLYNEQFF	TGTGCCAGCAGCGTAGCTGGCGGACTTTACAATGAGCAGTTCTTC
few	TRBD2	TRBV20-1	TRBJ2-1	CSARATSSSLNEQFF	TGCAGTGCTAGGGCGACTAGCTCAAGTCTGAATGAGCAGTTCTTC
.	.	TRBV5-1	TRBJ1-4	CASSLGQINEKLFF	TGCGCCAGCAGCTTGGGACAGATTAATGAAAAACTGTTTTTT
.	TRBD1	TRBV5-1	TRBJ1-1	CASSWGQPNTEAFF	TGCGCCAGCAGCTGGGGACAGCCGAACACTGAAGCTTTCTTT
.	.	TRBV3-1	TRBJ1-6	CASSQGLGRRDSPLHF	TGTGCCAGCAGCCAAGGGTTAGGGAGAAGGGATTCACCCCTCCACTTT
.	.	TRBV4-2	TRBJ2-5	CASSQDGGKETQYF	TGTGCCAGCAGCCAAGATGGAGGGAAAGAGACCCAGTACTTC
few	.	TRBV27	TRBJ1-1	CASSKGSHSAEAFF	TGTGCCAGCAGTAAAGGGTCCCATTCAGCTGAAGCTTTCTTT
.	.	TRBV12-3/TRBV12-4	TRBJ2-2	CASRSLGELFF	TGTGCCAGCAGATCCTTAGGGGAGCTGTTTTTT
few	.	TRBV6-5	TRBJ2-2	CASSNGGVSTGELFF	TGTGCCAGCTCCAATGGAGGGGTGAGCACCGGGGAGCTGTTTTTT
.	.	TRBV11-2	TRBJ2-7	CASSSHAYEQYF	TGTGCCAGCAGCTCACACGCCTACGAGCAGTACTTC
.	TRBD1	TRBV20-1	TRBJ1-3	CSARLGTGSGNTIYF	TGCAGTGCTAGACTAGGGACAGGCTCTGGAAACACCATATATTTT
few	.	TRBV4-1	TRBJ2-1	CASSQTASGRNEQFF	TGCGCCAGCAGCCAAACCGCATCGGGGAGAAATGAGCAGTTCTTC
.	TRBD2	TRBV30	TRBJ2-1	CAWSEGLAKNEQFF	TGTGCCTGGAGTGAGGGACTAGCGAAGAATGAGCAGTTCTTC
few	TRBD1	TRBV28	TRBJ2-7	CASSVGTGRSYEQYF	TGTGCCAGCAGTGTAGGGACAGGCCGATCCTACGAGCAGTACTTC
few	TRBD1	TRBV27	TRBJ1-2	CASSLQGTSLYGYTF	TGTGCCAGCAGTCTACAGGGGACGAGCCTCTATGGCTACACCTTC
.	.	TRBV5-1	TRBJ1-3	CASSREPGNTIYF	TGCGCCAGCAGCCGGGAACCCGGAAACACCATATATTTT
few	TRBD1	TRBV27	TRBJ2-1	CASSLLDRGDEQFF	TGTGCCAGCAGTCTCCTCGACAGGGGCGATGAGCAGTTCTTC
many	.	TRBV11-2	TRBJ1-1	CASSLEGSPWAEAFF	TGTGCCAGCAGCTTAGAGGGCAGTCCCTGGGCTGAAGCTTTCTTT
many	.	TRBV29-1	TRBJ1-3	CSVEGPGNTIYF	TGCAGCGTTGAAGGGCCTGGAAACACCATATATTTT
.	TRBD2	TRBV12-3/TRBV12-4	TRBJ2-5	CASTLNSGGGETQYF	TGTGCCAGCACCCTAAACAGCGGGGGCGGAGAGACCCAGTACTTC
.	.	TRBV9	TRBJ2-7	CASSAGGGSMTYEQYF	TGTGCCAGCAGCGCCGGCGGCGGCAGTATGACGTACGAGCAGTACTTC
.	TRBD1	TRBV11-3	TRBJ1-2	CASSLGQGVGYTF	TGTGCCAGCAGCTTAGGACAGGGAGTTGGCTACACCTTC
.	TRBD1	TRBV20-1	TRBJ1-5	CSAYLQGTGQPQHF	TGCAGTGCTTACCTACAGGGGACGGGTCAGCCCCAGCATTTT
.	TRBD2	TRBV5-1	TRBJ2-5	CASSRGTSRQETQYF	TGCGCCAGCAGCAGGGGGACTAGCAGACAAGAGACCCAGTACTTC
few	TRBD1	TRBV12-3/TRBV12-4	TRBJ2-2	CASSRGTGGSGELFF	TGTGCCAGCAGCCGTGGGACAGGGGGAAGCGGGGAGCTGTTTTTT
few	.	TRBV2	TRBJ1-1	CASSEGGGRRVLF	TGTGCCAGCAGTGAAGGAGGCGGGCGTCGGGTCCTCTTT
.	TRBD1	TRBV10-3	TRBJ1-2	CAFGQGDYGYTF	TGTGCCTTCGGACAGGGCGACTATGGCTACACCTTC
.	.	TRBV30	TRBJ2-5	CAWSGGETQYF	TGTGCCTGGAGTGGGGGGGAGACCCAGTACTTC
.	.	TRBV6-1	TRBJ2-7	CASSEAQVHYEQYF	TGTGCCAGCAGTGAAGCACAGGTGCACTACGAGCAGTACTTC
few	.	TRBV28	TRBJ2-7	CASSSDGLEQYF	TGTGCCAGCAGTTCGGACGGTTTAGAGCAGTACTTC
.	TRBD1	TRBV7-9	TRBJ1-6	CASSQQTGSGSPLHF	TGTGCCAGCAGCCAACAGACAGGGTCAGGGTCACCCCTCCACTTT
few	TRBD1	TRBV27	TRBJ1-3	CASSPWDRAGNTIYF	TGTGCCAGCAGTCCCTGGGACAGGGCCGGAAACACCATATATTTT
few	TRBD2	TRBV28	TRBJ2-1	CASSSTSGRNYNEQFF	TGTGCCAGCAGTAGTACTAGCGGGAGGAACTACAATGAGCAGTTCTTC
few	.	TRBV5-1	TRBJ2-1	CASSLDTMRQFF	TGCGCCAGCAGCTTAGACACAATGAGGCAGTTCTTC
many	TRBD2	TRBV5-4	TRBJ2-1	CASSFGTSGRDSYNEQFF	TGTGCCAGCAGCTTTGGGACTAGCGGGAGAGATTCCTACAATGAGCAGTTCTTC
.	.	TRBV20-1	TRBJ2-1	CSALRDPAGNEQFF	TGCAGTGCTTTACGGGACCCCGCCGGAAATGAGCAGTTCTTC
.	.	TRBV3-1	TRBJ2-3	CASSPSDRGTDTQYF	TGTGCCAGCAGCCCCTCGGATCGCGGCACAGATACGCAGTATTTT